The entry below gives a single TCR beta chain sequence along with its context. This clone was seen only a few times. It has no known antigen specificity. No quality values exist for individual bases; no much larger clone is one base distant. The cohort consisted of more than 650 healthy bone marrow donors. At the time of sampling, every cohort member was nominally healthy, though immune exposures that went unrecorded were likely present. The donor was CMV seronegative and belonged to the group of over 350 seronegative cohort members. Every donor gave a peripheral blood sample, and the peripheral blood mononuclear cells from that sample were used for TCR beta sequencing. Genomic DNA extraction from the blood cell samples was performed with the Qiagen DNeasy Blood Extraction Kit. The record originates from a study of cytomegalovirus exposure and HLA in healthy donors (dated 2017 in TCRdb). The study in broad terms: An earlier analysis of roughly 630 of the donors reported more than 250 Gb of sequence data and 117 million unique TCR beta sequences from roughly 200 million T cells. An early release that covered 500 to 800 HLA-typed donors contained approximately 300 gigabases of sequencing data and 80 million or so unique TCR sequences. Of the approximately 400 genotyped donors, about 84% fell in the genetic ancestry cluster associated with self-reported Caucasian donors. The study was designed to test whether signatures of past pathogen exposure could be identified by cataloging public T cell receptors. The study profiled the T cell repertoires of around 700 subjects by immunosequencing and related them to cytomegalovirus serostatus. In addition to the first cohort of around 670 subjects, a separate validation cohort of 120 different subjects was used. The study combined high-throughput TCR immunosequencing, statistical association of individual TCRs with disease status, and machine learning to predict cytomegalovirus infection status. A later analysis re-examined previously published TCR beta repertoires from about 700 donors and added high-resolution HLA genotyping to investigate patterns of TCR occurrence. Rather than drawing on any new phenotypic data, the later analysis identified candidate immune exposures from TCR beta sequences and the way those sequences occurred across donors. In an earlier analysis of roughly 580 of the donors, high-throughput TCR beta sequencing was used to judge whether each TCR beta V gene segment behaved as functional or pseudogenic. Donor age, sex, ethnicity and CMV serostatus were compiled alongside the repertoire data. In a later genetic analysis, genome-wide SNP genotypes for about three fifths of the roughly 670 donors were used, and that subset was treated as a discovery cohort. All discovery cohort repertoires had been generated using a single sequencing platform. HLA typing covered class I and class II loci at four-digit resolution. The number of donors typed differed by locus, with 629-630 for A, B, C, DRB1 and DQB1, 522 for DQA1, 600 to 610 for DPA1, and around 430 for DPB1. Roughly five DR-DQ haplotypes were handled as single units for association and clustering, since linkage in the cohort was strong. Among 398 genotyped donors of the cohort, an average of around 220,000 unique TCR beta nucleotide sequences was sequenced per donor, of which 15% to 20% were non-productive. Paper-wide results and their limitations: A few of the identified cytomegalovirus-associated TCR beta chains were confirmed in vitro to be specific for cytomegalovirus antigens. In a later analysis, several top co-occurrence clusters were reported to appear linked to parvovirus B19, influenza, CMV and Epstein-Barr virus. Compared with equally common non-associated chains, HLA-associated TCR beta chains in a later analysis were more clonally expanded and had lower generation probabilities. According to the authors, the approach could potentially be generalized to other disease states and immunological phenotypes. Strong co-occurrence of HLA alleles, especially DR and DQ, made assigning TCR associations to individual alleles difficult. Seventeen rarely observed V segments, including chromosome 9 orphons, were excluded from the earlier analysis of about 500 of the donors because counts were too low. A further reported finding was that TCR beta sequences accurately predicted the HLA-A and HLA-B alleles for most subjects in the first cohort. According to a later genetic analysis, donors in an Asian-associated ancestry cluster had fewer N-insertions in productive TCRs than the approximately 630-donor mean. The presence/absence analyses assumed that sequencing depth was roughly uniform across donors, and that assumption may not be true. For the cohort, immune exposure information was limited to CMV serostatus. An association between a missense DCLRE1C variant and V-gene and J-gene trimming of TCR beta chains was found in a later genetic analysis and replicated in an independent cohort. An earlier analysis of some 560 of the donors showed that most TCR beta V segments appeared in productive rearrangements either about 90% or about 30% of the time, which broadly matched IMGT annotations. Correlated functional status among segregating V segments might reflect linkage disequilibrium, but an unknown experimental factor could not be ruled out. Most CMV-associated TCR beta chains appeared to be HLA-restricted in a later analysis, and the HLA associations seemed to be driven largely by CMV exposure. The classifier was reported to diagnose cytomegalovirus status with high specificity and sensitivity in both the original and validation cohorts. A cluster of highly shared sequence variants was judged likely to be a technical artifact of the sequencing pipeline. Because HLA typing was missing for some donors at each locus, association tests included only the typed subset. While some public TCRs were present in many individuals, most TCR sequences turned up only very rarely across donors. A later analysis found that TCR association rates varied across HLA loci, with DRB1 alleles showing the most associated TCRs and HLA-C alleles the fewest. At a false discovery rate of 0.05, a later analysis linked some 17,000 TCR beta sequences to specific HLA alleles. Some IMGT-functional V segments, including TRBV6-2 and TRBV6-3, could not be told apart with the 87-base-pair reads, so those segments were excluded. In the study, about 150 TCR beta chains were listed as associated with cytomegalovirus. In this cohort, only TCR beta chains were sequenced, and detectable features were limited by the absence of alpha or paired-chain data.

The library was prepared using the immunoSEQ multiplex PCR assay. For the multiplex PCR, a mixture combining 60 forward primers for TCR Vbeta segments and 13 reverse primers for TCR Jbeta segments was used. The CDR3 region of rearranged TCR beta genes was amplified from genomic DNA with a multiplex PCR assay. The amplified TCR beta libraries were sequenced on the Illumina HiSeq System as 87-base-pair reads. Turning to the authors' computational methods: In a later analysis, roughly 80 million unique TCR beta chains were counted across the roughly 610 repertoires, and roughly 11 million of these chains were shared by at least two donors. To remove PCR and sequencing errors, raw reads were error-corrected and collapsed into unique sequences using a nearest-neighbor algorithm that merged closely related sequences. Alignment of CDR3 sequences to IMGT reference sequences was used to assign V, D and J gene segments. Each retained sequence needed at least a six-nucleotide match to both a V gene segment and a J gene segment. Rearrangements were called productive when the CDR3 lacked stop codons and stayed in frame with V and J; all others were non-productive. Following IMGT convention, CDR3 was defined as the stretch from the second conserved V-encoded cysteine to the conserved J-encoded phenylalanine. The earlier analysis of a few hundred of the donors excluded any sequence lacking an unambiguous match to a single V gene segment. In an earlier analysis of some 590 of the donors, a V segment was called functional when productive rearrangements were above 56.7%, and segregating when the standard deviation between donors exceeded 5%. A statistical classification framework was built to diagnose cytomegalovirus status from the catalog of TCR beta chain sequences. A later analysis assigned V and J genes by comparing TCR nucleotide sequences with IMGT/GENE-DB human TR gene sequences. A later analysis assigned CDR3 sequences and most-parsimonious VDJ recombination scenarios with the TCRdist pipeline. In a later analysis, each TCR beta chain was defined by its CDR3 amino acid sequence together with its V-gene family, and reads lacking a unique V-gene family were excluded. To address suspected cross-contamination and a sequencing artifact, a later analysis removed around 590 highly shared, low-generation-probability nucleotide sequences. In a later analysis, a clonal expansion index for each public chain was calculated from normalized within-repertoire ranks of inferred template counts. Generation probabilities in a later analysis came from a VDJ recombination model fitted to out-of-frame rearrangements, and those results were checked against IGoR. In a later analysis, TCR-TCR, TCR-HLA and TCR-CMV co-occurrence was scored with hypergeometric tests, and a repertoire-size bias correction was applied to TCR pairs. In a later analysis, false discovery rates were estimated by permuting HLA or CMV assignments 20 times. In a later analysis, co-occurring TCRs were grouped using DBSCAN, and TCRdist sequence similarity was added for clustering within HLA-allele-positive subsets. For co-occurrence clustering, repertoires with fewer than 30,000 or more than 120,000 public chains were excluded, along with roughly five repertoires with anomalous nucleotide sharing. The immuneACCESS repertoire file appears here via TCRdb, limited to in-frame rearrangements. These files lack a portion of the clones; in checked studies, under half of the deficit traces to unresolved V genes, and the cause of the others is not known. That table supplies the V and J calls and clone size; D and trimming were determined from the DNA. The sample records about 200,000 clones, roughly four fifths of which are singletons. About 1.9% of the sample is held by the ten biggest clonotypes.

A distance of 11 bases separates the germline ends of V and J, which lose 6 bases and 2 bases respectively. Counted from cysteine to phenylalanine, this CDR3 has 14 amino acids. Just the 42-base CDR3 DNA is kept, in frame starting at base 1. Reading the germline V gene (reference sequence) gives CDR1 MNHNY and CDR2 SVGAGI. Material for sequencing was PBMCs. The receptor chain draws on TRBV6-6 and TRBJ1-3, and possibly TRBD1, on 6 matching bases. The sequence was collected from a man younger than 45 in good health and CMV-seronegative. The bases read TGTGCCAGCAGGATAACAGGGACTGGAAACACCATATATTTT. The resulting protein is CASRITGTGNTIYF.